The clone carrying this T cell receptor beta chain showed up just once. This record belongs to a study of blood T cell repertoires in COVID-19. The table came from immunoSEQ multiplex PCR; TCRdb's copy has only in-frame clones and leaves some out. The repertoire holds fewer than 400,000 clones, with 89% as singletons. Trimming removed 4 bases at V and 0 bases at J, with 13 bases between. Germline CDR1 and CDR2: SEHNR and FQNEAQ (reference sequence). This CDR3 comprises 16 residues. This receptor was taken from a woman aged 25 to 39 who had recovered from COVID-19. The chain combines TRBV7-9 with TRBJ2-1; D is perhaps TRBD1 (6 bases). What was sequenced was PBMCs or T cells enriched from blood (not recorded which). Written as DNA, the CDR3 is TGTGCCAGCAGCTGGGTTGGACAGAGCTCCTACAATGAGCAGTTCTTC. Protein product: CASSWVGQSSYNEQFF.